The 28 T cell receptor beta chains given below trace back to one sample, sequenced in a study of vaccination effects on CD4 cells after COVID-19. Antigen specificity for these receptors is unknown. TCRdb keeps only in-frame clones here, not all; method: immunoSEQ multiplex PCR. Among around 50,000 clones listed, 76% were seen once. Having been cultured for under twelve days, the cells underwent CD4+ T cell isolation. The starting material was CD4+ T cells from PBMCs cultured without peptide, obtained before COVID-19 vaccination. Receptors originate from a human donor who had a prior SARS-CoV-2 infection.

This clone was seen once. The CDR3 region has the DNA TGTGCCACCAGCAGAGATCCCCTTAGAGGGGCCGAGCAGTACTTC. This codes for CATSRDPLRGAEQYF. The chain links TRBV15 to TRBJ2-7, with D perhaps TRBD1 or TRBD2 (5 bases each). This CDR3 region has 15 residues. Germline CDR1 LNHNV, CDR2 YYDKDF (reference sequence). Trimming stripped 0 bases from V and 6 bases from J, with 15 bases between.

This sequence joins TRBV7-8 and TRBJ2-7; no reliable D call. V was cut by 1 base and J by 3 bases, with 10 bases left in between. The CDR3 covers 14 residues. Germline V CDR1 and CDR2: SGHVS, FQNEAQ. CDR3 sequence reads: CASSLGGRSYEQYF. The CDR3 DNA is TGTGCCAGCAGCTTAGGCGGTAGGAGCTACGAGCAGTACTTC.

The genes are TRBV21-1 and TRBJ1-6; the D segment call TRBD1 is taken from the table without a DNA check. TRBV21-1 is reported as a pseudogene. The CDR3 totals 16 residues. CDR3 in amino acids: CASSKSGTASRSPLHF. The CDR3 nucleotides are TGTGCCAGCAGCAAATCCGGGACAGCCAGTCGTTCACCCCTCCACTTT.

This chain uses TRBV19 with TRBJ1-6; D gene unclear. This CDR3 spans 15 amino acids. V lost 3 bases and J 5 bases, leaving 11 bases between the germline ends. Per germline, CDR1 LNHDA and CDR2 SQIVND (reference sequence). In DNA form, the CDR3 reads TGTGCCAGTAGTATTTCGTCACGGAATAATTCACCCCTCCACTTT. This sequence encodes CASSISSRNNSPLHF.

This chain uses TRBV7-9 with TRBJ2-5; maybe TRBD2 (6 bases). V was pared by 1 base and J by 0 bases, with 6 bases between. The CDR3 runs 14 residues. CDR1 is SEHNR, CDR2 FQNEAQ, per germline (reference sequence). As DNA, the CDR3 is TGTGCCAGCAGCTTAGGGGACTACCAAGAGACCCAGTACTTC. Translating gives CASSLGDYQETQYF. The full variable domain, with the rest looked up from reference TRBV7-9 and TRBJ2-5, is DTGVSQNPRHKITKRGQNVTFRCDPISEHNRLYWYRQTLGQGPEFLTYFQNEAQLEKSRLLSDRFSAERPKGSFSTLEIQRTEQGDSAMYLCASSLGDYQETQYFGPGTRLLVL.

This chain uses TRBV6-5 with TRBJ1-1, with D unclear. CDR1 is MNHEY, CDR2 SVGAGI, per germline. The ends were cut back, 6 bases at V and 2 bases at J, with 13 bases in the middle. This CDR3 spans 14 amino acids. CDR3 sequence (DNA): TGTGCCAGCAGCGGAGAGGTTTTCAACACTGAAGCTTTCTTT. Protein sequence: CASSGEVFNTEAFF.

The CDR3 is CASSLRWETQYF. The CDR3 DNA reads as TGTGCCAGCAGCCTTAGGTGGGAGACCCAGTACTTC. The chain uses TRBV7-9 and TRBJ2-5; D unclear. The CDR3 consists of 12 residues. Deletions cut 5 bases from V and 5 bases from J, with 9 bases between. Germline V gives CDR1 SEHNR, CDR2 FQNEAQ (reference sequence).

This clone was detected only a few times. This chain links TRBV6-5 with TRBJ1-2; no reliable D call. The CDR3 is 14 amino acids. Germline assignment: CDR1 MNHEY and CDR2 SVGAGI. V was shortened by 4 bases and J by 5 bases, with 14 bases between the two germline ends. As DNA, the CDR3 is TGTGCCAGCAGTTGGGCGGGTAGAGGATATGGCTACACCTTC. It codes for CASSWAGRGYGYTF.

The chain joins TRBV2 to TRBJ2-1; 11 positions agree with TRBD2. This CDR3 is built from 14 residues. Germline V gene lookup returns CDR1 SNHLY and CDR2 FYNNEI. The trim removed 6 bases at V and 5 bases at J, leaving 3 bases unmatched. CDR3 protein: CASSRLAGNNEQFF. The CDR3 DNA sequence: TGTGCCAGCAGCAGACTAGCGGGAAACAATGAGCAGTTCTTC. Variable domain in full (rest from reference TRBV2 and TRBJ2-1): EPEVTQTPSHQVTQMGQEVILRCVPISNHLYFYWYRQILGQKVEFLVSFYNNEISEKSEIFDDQFSVERPDGSNFTLKIRSTKLEDSAMYFCASSRLAGNNEQFFGPGTRLTVL.

This rearrangement joins TRBV20-1 to TRBJ1-2; maybe TRBD1 (6 bases). Germline assignment: CDR1 DFQATT and CDR2 SNEGSKA (reference sequence). Trimming removed 3 bases at V and 7 bases at J, with 21 bases between. The CDR3 runs 15 residues. CDR3 region: CSASTRPGQPFGYTF. The CDR3, as DNA: TGCAGTGCTAGTACCCGTCCAGGACAGCCCTTTGGCTACACCTTC.

This chain uses TRBV5-4 with TRBJ1-1; no clear D. The CDR3 runs 13 residues. The V and J ends lost 4 bases and 7 bases respectively, with 14 bases between them. Germline-derived CDR1 and CDR2 are SGHNT and YYREEE (reference sequence). The CDR3 protein is CASSPAAGLEAFF. In DNA, the CDR3 is TGTGCCAGCAGCCCCGCGGCCGGCCTTGAAGCTTTCTTT.

V gene TRBV5-1 combines with J gene TRBJ1-2; tentative D call: TRBD1 (6 bases). V lost 3 bases and J 4 bases, leaving 13 bases between the germline ends. Germline values: CDR1 SGHRS, CDR2 YFSETQ. The CDR3 is 14 residues long. The CDR3 spells CASSWGGSVYGYTF. In DNA, the CDR3 is TGCGCCAGCAGCTGGGGGGGCAGCGTCTATGGCTACACCTTC.

This chain uses TRBV6-4 with TRBJ1-1; D is perhaps TRBD1 (6 bases). CDR1 is MRHNA, CDR2 SNTAGT, per germline. CDR3 length: 14 amino acids. The V end lost 4 bases, the J end lost 6 bases, and 15 bases lay between the germline ends. The CDR3 loop is CASSGRGGGPEAFF. The CDR3 nucleotides read TGTGCCAGCAGTGGTCGGGGCGGGGGGCCTGAAGCTTTCTTT.

This rearrangement joins TRBV2 to TRBJ2-5; no clear D gene. The CDR3 is 12 residues long. V was shortened by 6 bases and J by 4 bases, with 9 bases between the two germline ends. CDR1 and CDR2 (germline): SNHLY, FYNNEI. The CDR3 region is CASSSSPETQYF. The CDR3 DNA reads TGTGCCAGCAGCAGTAGCCCAGAGACCCAGTACTTC.

This chain links TRBV7-2 with TRBJ2-7, with D unclear. The CDR3 length is 15 residues. CDR1 is SGHTA, CDR2 FQGNSA, per germline. V was shortened by 2 bases and J by 5 bases, with 16 bases between the two germline ends. In DNA, the CDR3 is TGTGCCAGCAGCTTATGGTCAGATTCGGCCCACGAGCAGTACTTC. This sequence encodes CASSLWSDSAHEQYF. The complete variable domain, with remaining parts taken from reference TRBV7-2 and TRBJ2-7, reads GAGVSQSPSNKVTEKGKDVELRCDPISGHTALYWYRQSLGQGLEFLIYFQGNSAPDKSGLPSDRFSAERTGGSVSTLTIQRTQQEDSAVYLCASSLWSDSAHEQYFGPGTRLTVT.

The CDR3, as DNA: TGTGCCAGCTCACCACAACACAGCCAACAGACTGGGGCCAACGTCCTGACTTTC. Translated, it gives CASSPQHSQQTGANVLTF. The V call is TRBV18, the J call TRBJ2-6; no definite D call. From germline, CDR1 is KGHSH and CDR2 LQKENI. The length of the CDR3 is 18 residues. V lost 1 base to trimming and J lost 2 bases, with 15 bases between them.

V gene TRBV21-1 combines with J gene TRBJ2-3; the D call of TRBD2 is as the table states it, not checked on the DNA. TRBV21-1 is designated a pseudogene. The CDR3 sequence is 18 residues long. The CDR3 bases are TGTGCCAGCAGGACAATTAAAAGCGGGAGGGCCCTCACAGATACGCAGTATTTT. This codes for CASRTIKSGRALTDTQYF.

This chain joins TRBV7-8 and TRBJ1-2; tentative D call: TRBD1 (6 bases). The CDR3 consists of 14 residues. V was clipped by 5 bases and J by 5 bases, with 15 bases between them. Germline values: CDR1 SGHVS, CDR2 FQNEAQ. Here the CDR3 DNA reads TGTGCCAGCAGCCCGGACAGTGCGACTTATGGCTACACCTTC. Amino acids: CASSPDSATYGYTF.

In its sample, this clone was seen once. The V gene is TRBV5-1, the J gene TRBJ2-5; D uncertain. Germline lookup yields CDR1 SGHRS and CDR2 YFSETQ. V dropped 0 bases and J dropped 2 bases, with 8 bases sitting between them. This CDR3 contains 14 residues. The CDR3 DNA follows: TGCGCCAGCAGCTTGGGGTTGAGGCAAGAGACCCAGTACTTC. Protein product: CASSLGLRQETQYF.

This chain uses TRBV5-1 with TRBJ2-7; 8 nucleotides agree with TRBD1. The junction had 2 bases not matched to a gene; V was cut back by 4 bases and J by 2 bases. The CDR3 has 13 amino acids. Germline V gene data show CDR1 as SGHRS and CDR2 as YFSETQ. CDR3 sequence: CASSRQGPYEQYF. Written as DNA, the CDR3 is TGCGCCAGCAGCCGACAGGGGCCCTACGAGCAGTACTTC.

The rearrangement uses TRBV2 and TRBJ2-7; D is unclear. Germline CDR1 is SNHLY and CDR2 is FYNNEI. The CDR3 extends over 14 amino acids. The V gene lost 1 base and the J gene lost 0 bases, with 7 bases spanning the gap. Here the CDR3 reads CASSEDKSSYEQYF. The CDR3 DNA sequence: TGTGCCAGCAGTGAAGATAAGAGCTCCTACGAGCAGTACTTC.

This chain links TRBV19 with TRBJ1-1; D is possibly TRBD1 (5 bases). This CDR3 is 12 amino acids long. Per the germline V gene, CDR1 is LNHDA and CDR2 is SQIVND (reference sequence). Trimming took 5 bases from V and 8 from J, leaving 12 bases between them. CDR3 DNA: TGTGCCAGTAGTCCAGGGTCGACGGAAGCTTTCTTT. As protein: CASSPGSTEAFF.

The genes are TRBV13 and TRBJ2-2, with D tentatively TRBD1 (6 bases). Germline V gives CDR1 PRHDT, CDR2 FYEKMQ (reference sequence). The CDR3 has 13 amino acids. Deletions cut 5 bases from V and 8 bases from J, with 12 bases between. The DNA of the CDR3 is TGTGCCAGCAGCCTCACAGGGCTAGGGGAGCTGTTTTTT. It codes for CASSLTGLGELFF.

V usage is TRBV19 and J usage is TRBJ2-7, with 10 bases matching TRBD1. With V trimmed by 3 bases and J by 0 bases, 2 bases remained unmatched. Germline CDR1 LNHDA, CDR2 SQIVND (reference sequence). The CDR3 runs 15 residues. The CDR3 region is CASSMDRGISYEQYF. The CDR3 DNA follows: TGTGCCAGTAGTATGGACAGGGGGATCTCCTACGAGCAGTACTTC.

The V call is TRBV19, the J call TRBJ2-3; 7 bases line up with TRBD1. The germline CDR1 and CDR2 sequences are LNHDA and SQIVND (reference sequence). The V and J ends lost 3 bases and 1 base, in that order; junction bases with no gene match: 7. CDR3 length equals 16 residues. The CDR3 here is CASSIYRGVGTDTQYF. CDR3 DNA sequence: TGTGCCAGTAGTATTTACAGGGGTGTGGGCACAGATACGCAGTATTTT.

This sequence joins TRBV19 and TRBJ1-5; 7 positions agree with TRBD1. Germline CDR1 is LNHDA and CDR2 is SQIVND (reference sequence). The CDR3 contains 17 residues. The ends lost 4 bases at V and 0 bases at J; junction bases unmatched: 9. The CDR3 region is CASSTSGTAYSNQPQHF. CDR3 bases: TGTGCCAGTAGTACATCAGGGACAGCCTATAGCAATCAGCCCCAGCATTTT.

The gene calls are TRBV18 and TRBJ2-5, with 11 nucleotides matching TRBD2. The CDR3 sequence is 17 residues long. V was clipped by 4 bases and J by 2 bases; unmatched bases: 9. Germline CDR1 is KGHSH and CDR2 is LQKENI. CDR3 in DNA: TGTGCCAGCTCACTCCTGACGACTAGCGGGGCTCAAGAGACCCAGTACTTC. It is translated as CASSLLTTSGAQETQYF.

V and J are TRBV3-1 (or the pseudogene TRBV3-2) and TRBJ1-3; possibly TRBD1 for D (5 bases). The V end was cut by 3 bases, the J end by 1 base, with 7 bases between. The CDR3 sequence is 14 residues long. Germline lookup yields CDR1 LGHDT and CDR2 YNNKEL (reference sequence). CDR3 nucleotides: TGTGCCAGCAGCCAGGCAGGGTCTGGAAACACCATATATTTT. Translated, it gives CASSQAGSGNTIYF.